Presented here are 11 T cell receptor beta chains from one specimen sequenced in a study of CD8 T cells in ankylosing spondylitis. TCRdb re-called the 5' RACE reads with MiXCR, one entry per CDR3 protein. The sample yields more than 60,000 distinct CDR3 sequences, 6.2% seen once. The source material was synovial fluid, either unsorted or a sorted T cell fraction (not recorded which). These receptors were collected from a male donor with ankylosing spondylitis.

This clonotype was seen repeatedly, ten times or more. The rearrangement joins TRBV12-5 to TRBJ2-1, with 10 bases matching TRBD1. The germline gives CDR1 LGHNT, CDR2 FRNRAP. V was pared by 6 bases and J by 7 bases, with 9 bases of the junction left unmatched. This CDR3 has 15 amino acids. CDR3 amino acids: CASGQDRGLGNEQFF. For the CDR3, the DNA is TGTGCTAGTGGCCAAGACAGGGGGCTAGGGAATGAGCAGTTCTTC. The full variable domain, completed using reference TRBV12-5 and TRBJ2-1, is DARVTQTPRHKVTEMGQEVTMRCQPILGHNTVFWYRQTMMQGLELLAYFRNRAPLDDSGMPKDRFSAEMPDATLATLKIQPSEPRDSAVYFCASGQDRGLGNEQFFGPGTRLTVL.

The sample holds many counts of this clonotype. The gene calls are TRBV15 and TRBJ1-1; unclear D gene. V lost 5 bases to trimming and J lost 4 bases, with 11 bases between them. Germline lookup yields CDR1 LNHNV and CDR2 YYDKDF (reference sequence). There are 13 residues in the CDR3. CDR3 amino acids: CATSSLSGTEAFF. The CDR3, as DNA: TGTGCCACCAGCTCCCTCTCAGGCACTGAAGCTTTCTTT.

This clonotype has just a few counts. J is TRBJ2-3 and V is TRBV20-1, with D possibly TRBD2 on 6 matching bases. CDR1 and CDR2 from the germline V gene are DFQATT and SNEGSKA (reference sequence). V dropped 4 bases and J dropped 5 bases, with 13 bases sitting between them. This CDR3 has 13 residues. The CDR3 region has the DNA TGCAGTGCTAATCTTCGGGAGTTAGATACGCAGTATTTT. Amino acids: CSANLRELDTQYF.

The V and J genes are TRBV20-1 and TRBJ2-2, with 7 nucleotides matching TRBD2. The CDR3 covers 16 residues. J lost 2 bases, V lost 0 bases, and 6 bases had no gene match. The germline CDR1 and CDR2 sequences are DFQATT and SNEGSKA (reference sequence). The CDR3 bases are TGCAGTGCTAGAGATAACCGCGGGGGTAACACCGGGGAGCTGTTTTTT. Translated, it gives CSARDNRGGNTGELFF.

In its sample, this clonotype was seen many times. The V gene is TRBV20-1, the J gene TRBJ2-5; 9 bases are shared with TRBD2. This CDR3 contains 16 residues. V lost 6 bases, J lost 4 bases, and 15 bases stayed unmatched. The germline V gene encodes CDR1 DFQATT and CDR2 SNEGSKA (reference sequence). CDR3 in amino acids: CSALGRMSGRLETQYF. The CDR3 DNA reads TGCAGTGCCCTCGGCCGGATGAGCGGGAGGTTAGAGACCCAGTACTTC.

This clonotype has at least ten counts. The genes are TRBV6-2 or TRBV6-3 and TRBJ2-2, with 8 nucleotides matching TRBD1. J was trimmed by 6 bases and V by 5 bases; bases with no gene match: 8. Germline V gives CDR1 MNHEY, CDR2 SVGEGT. The CDR3 extends over 15 amino acids. The CDR3 DNA follows: TGTGCCAGCAGTACCCGGGACAGGCGGGCCGGGGAGCTGTTTTTT. Translating gives CASSTRDRRAGELFF.

V gene TRBV7-8 combines with J gene TRBJ2-2, with D perhaps TRBD2 (5 bases). The CDR3 sequence is 16 residues long. Germline CDR1 and CDR2: SGHVS and FQNEAQ. V gave up 1 base and J gave up 1 base, with 10 bases separating them. CDR3 amino acids: CASSLVASLNTGELFF. In nucleotides, the CDR3 is TGTGCCAGCAGCTTAGTTGCTAGCCTGAACACCGGGGAGCTGTTTTTT. Complete variable domain (other parts from reference TRBV7-8 and TRBJ2-2): GAGVSQSPRYKVAKRGQDVALRCDPISGHVSLFWYQQALGQGPEFLTYFQNEAQLDKSGLPSDRFFAERPEGSVSTLKIQRTQQEDSAVYLCASSLVASLNTGELFFGEGSRLTVL.

At least ten counts were recorded for this clonotype. The V call is TRBV7-8, the J call TRBJ1-2; D ambiguous. With 1 base removed from V and 4 bases from J, the gap between germline ends came to 16 bases. CDR3 length equals 16 residues. Germline V gene data show CDR1 as SGHVS and CDR2 as FQNEAQ. CDR3 sequence reads: CASSLDHYGVGYGYTF. As DNA, the CDR3 is TGTGCCAGCAGCTTAGATCATTACGGGGTCGGCTATGGCTACACCTTC. Variable domain in full (rest from reference TRBV7-8 and TRBJ1-2): GAGVSQSPRYKVAKRGQDVALRCDPISGHVSLFWYQQALGQGPEFLTYFQNEAQLDKSGLPSDRFFAERPEGSVSTLKIQRTQQEDSAVYLCASSLDHYGVGYGYTFGSGTRLTVV.

This clonotype was recorded at least ten times. The gene calls are TRBV28 and TRBJ2-7; D remains ambiguous. The V gene lost 3 bases and the J gene lost 2 bases, with 17 bases spanning the gap. This CDR3 region has 16 residues. The germline gives CDR1 MDHEN, CDR2 SYDVKM. The CDR3 here is CASSLVVMGSPYEQYF. In DNA form, the CDR3 reads TGTGCCAGCAGTTTGGTTGTCATGGGGTCCCCCTACGAGCAGTACTTC.

This clonotype came up many times. The V call is TRBV7-8, the J call TRBJ1-5, with D unresolved. Trimming left V 0 bases short and J 11 bases short, with 8 bases between. Germline lookup yields CDR1 SGHVS and CDR2 FQNEAQ. This CDR3 has 12 residues. The CDR3 here is CASSLAHQAQHF. CDR3 in DNA: TGTGCCAGCAGCTTAGCGCACCAGGCCCAGCATTTT.

The chain employs TRBV19 and TRBJ1-5; D not resolved. Germline assignment: CDR1 LNHDA and CDR2 SQIVND (reference sequence). The V end lost 5 bases, the J end lost 6 bases, and 11 bases lay between the germline ends. The CDR3 covers 13 residues. As DNA, the CDR3 is TGTGCCAGTAGTGAGGACGGAAGTCAGCCCCAGCATTTT. It codes for CASSEDGSQPQHF.